Each of the 21 T cell receptor beta chains below was sequenced from the same sample in a study of regulatory T cells in long-lasting Graves disease. Time point described: newly diagnosed GD, antithyroid drugs for less than 3 months. Researchers made the TCR library from RNA that was extracted from PBMCs. Assembly of TCR beta libraries relied on iRepertoire HTBI primers together with Arm-PCR of CDR3 regions. TCRdb processed the multiplex PCR reads anew with MiXCR; each CDR3 protein has one entry. The sample yields under 300,000 distinct CDR3 sequences, around 18% seen once. The sample was peripheral blood mononuclear cells (PBMCs), taken at new diagnosis, from a patient treated with antithyroid drugs. These receptors all stem from a female donor with Graves disease.

This clonotype was picked up many times. The chain is built from TRBV15 and TRBJ1-6, with D possibly being TRBD1 (5 bases). In germline, CDR1 is LNHNV, CDR2 YYDKDF (reference sequence). There are 14 residues in the CDR3. V was shortened by 0 bases and J by 11 bases, with 11 bases between the two germline ends. The CDR3 bases are TGTGCCACCAGCAGAGATCAGGGTGTGGCACCCCTCCACTTT. Encoded protein: CATSRDQGVAPLHF.

This clonotype was seen many times. This chain joins TRBV7-3 and TRBJ2-3, with D possibly being TRBD2 (5 bases). V was trimmed by 4 bases and J by 2 bases, leaving 10 bases between them. The CDR3 is 14 residues long. The germline V gene has CDR1 SGHTA and CDR2 FQGTGA. CDR3 nucleotide sequence: TGTGCCAGCAGCTCGGTCGGGAACACAGATACGCAGTATTTT. This encodes CASSSVGNTDTQYF.

This clonotype was recorded at least ten times. The genes are TRBV19 and TRBJ1-1; 8 bases align to TRBD1. The V segment lost 6 bases and the J segment 1 base; nucleotides outside the gene matches: 4. CDR1 is LNHDA and CDR2 is SQIVND in the germline V gene (reference sequence). The CDR3 extends over 14 amino acids. The CDR3 loop is CASRETGANTEAFF. DNA for the CDR3: TGTGCCAGTAGAGAGACAGGGGCGAACACTGAAGCTTTCTTT. Drawing the rest from reference TRBV19 and TRBJ1-1, the complete variable domain is DGGITQSPKYLFRKEGQNVTLSCEQNLNHDAMYWYRQDPGQGLRLIYYSQIVNDFQKGDIAEGYSVSREKKESFPLTVTSAQKNPTAFYLCASRETGANTEAFFGQGTRLTVV.

V gene TRBV20-1 combines with J gene TRBJ1-2, with 12 positions matching TRBD1. The CDR3 sequence is 13 residues long. Germline CDR1 is DFQATT and CDR2 is SNEGSKA (reference sequence). V lost 5 bases, J lost 8 bases, and 6 bases stayed unmatched. CDR3 DNA sequence: TGCAGTGCTGGGGGACAGGGGGCAGGGGGCTACACCTTC. Residues: CSAGGQGAGGYTF.

There are many counts of this clonotype. The rearrangement links TRBV12-3 or TRBV12-4 to TRBJ1-1, with 7 bases that match TRBD1. Unmatched junction bases numbered 3, after V lost 1 base and J lost 7 bases. The CDR3 runs to 13 residues. The CDR3 DNA is TGTGCCAGCAGTTTAGGCCAGGGGGATGAAGCTTTCTTT. This encodes CASSLGQGDEAFF.

The rearrangement uses TRBV12-3 or TRBV12-4 and TRBJ2-7; no reliable D call. Trimming left V 6 bases short and J 7 bases short, with 10 bases between. The CDR3 contains 11 residues. As DNA, the CDR3 is TGTGCCAGCAGCCCCTCCAAAGAGCAGTACTTC. Translated: CASSPSKEQYF.

This chain uses TRBV15 with TRBJ2-3; TRBD1 agrees at 9 bases. CDR3 size: 16 residues. In germline, CDR1 is LNHNV, CDR2 YYDKDF (reference sequence). After removal of 1 base from V and 4 bases from J, the junction contained 6 bases not matched to a gene. The CDR3 reads CATSRGAGQGADTQYF. As DNA, the CDR3 is TGTGCCACCAGCAGAGGAGCGGGACAGGGCGCAGATACGCAGTATTTT. Full variable domain (remainder filled in from reference TRBV15 and TRBJ2-3): DAMVIQNPRYQVTQFGKPVTLSCSQTLNHNVMYWYQQKSSQAPKLLFHYYDKDFNNEADTPDNFQSRRPNTSFCFLDIRSPGLGDTAMYLCATSRGAGQGADTQYFGPGTRLTVL.

This clonotype was observed many times. The chain combines TRBV7-9 with TRBJ1-2; tentatively, D is TRBD1 (5 bases). This CDR3 spans 13 amino acids. Deletions cut 7 bases from V and 8 bases from J, with 17 bases between. Germline V gives CDR1 SEHNR, CDR2 FQNEAQ (reference sequence). CDR3 protein: CASNPTALDGYTF. DNA for the CDR3: TGTGCCAGCAACCCGACAGCTCTTGACGGCTACACCTTC.

Ten or more counts support this clonotype. This chain uses TRBV5-1 with TRBJ1-3; a weak D match, TRBD1 (6 bases). The germline V gene encodes CDR1 SGHRS and CDR2 YFSETQ. The CDR3 has 15 residues. V was shortened by 4 bases and J by 4 bases, with 15 bases between the two germline ends. CDR3 protein: CASSPQDSMGNTIYF. Written as DNA, the CDR3 is TGCGCCAGCAGCCCACAGGACAGCATGGGAAACACCATATATTTT.

This clonotype was seen many times. The rearrangement links TRBV29-1 to TRBJ2-1; 9 bases line up with TRBD2. Germline V gene sequence: CDR1 SQVTM, CDR2 ANQGSEA. V was pared by 5 bases and J by 6 bases, with 8 bases of the junction left unmatched. The CDR3 is 14 residues long. CDR3 region: CSVSIAGVLNEQFF. The CDR3 DNA sequence: TGCAGCGTTTCAATAGCGGGAGTCCTCAATGAGCAGTTCTTC.

This clonotype has at least ten counts. This chain joins TRBV5-1 and TRBJ2-3; TRBD1 agrees at 10 bases. The J segment lost 5 bases and the V segment lost 6 bases, leaving 9 bases of the junction unmatched. CDR3 size: 15 residues. From germline, CDR1 is SGHRS and CDR2 YFSETQ. CDR3 in amino acids: CASTLGDRGRDTQYF. As DNA, the CDR3 is TGCGCCAGCACTTTAGGGGACAGGGGTCGAGATACGCAGTATTTT.

This clonotype was seen many times. The chain has TRBV10-3 and TRBJ2-3; TRBD2 agrees at 9 bases. From germline, CDR1 is ENHRY and CDR2 SYGVKD. V lost 3 bases, J lost 6 bases, and 13 bases stayed unmatched. This CDR3 is 17 amino acids long. The CDR3 bases are TGTGCCATCAGTGATTTTGAGGCGGGAGGGACGCAGGATACGCAGTATTTT. This gives the protein CAISDFEAGGTQDTQYF.

This clonotype was observed many times. The rearrangement links TRBV27 to TRBJ1-2; D is possibly TRBD1 (5 bases). This CDR3 is 13 amino acids long. V was pared by 5 bases and J by 6 bases, with 13 bases between. Germline V lookup: CDR1 MNHEY, CDR2 SMNVEV (reference sequence). The CDR3 nucleotides read TGTGCCAGCAGTGGGGCGGGTCTCCATGGCTACACCTTC. Amino acids: CASSGAGLHGYTF.

CDR3 sequence (DNA): TGTGCCAGCAGCTTACGGTGGGGACTAGCGGCCGGGGAGCTGTTTTTT. Its protein product is CASSLRWGLAAGELFF. This chain connects TRBV7-2 to TRBJ2-2, with TRBD2 matching over 11 bases. V was clipped by 2 bases and J by 6 bases; unmatched bases: 5. Per germline, CDR1 SGHTA and CDR2 FQGNSA. The CDR3 is 16 residues long.

This clonotype appeared many times. The chain carries TRBV28 and TRBJ2-2; TRBD1 or TRBD2 may be the D gene (5 bases each). With 3 bases removed from V and 4 bases from J, the gap between germline ends came to 15 bases. CDR1 MDHEN and CDR2 SYDVKM come from the germline V gene. The CDR3 is 16 amino acids. The CDR3 coding sequence is TGTGCCAGCAGTTTCTCGGGGACGCCGGGCACCGGGGAGCTGTTTTTT. It specifies CASSFSGTPGTGELFF.

This clonotype has ten or more counts. V gene TRBV11-2 combines with J gene TRBJ2-7; D not certain. V was trimmed by 3 bases and J by 0 bases, leaving 6 bases between them. This CDR3 region has 13 residues. The germline V gene has CDR1 SGHAT and CDR2 FQNNGV. As DNA, the CDR3 is TGTGCCAGCAGCTTGCAGAGCTCCTACGAGCAGTACTTC. This codes for CASSLQSSYEQYF.

This clonotype was observed once. The chain links TRBV3-1 to TRBJ2-7; D unresolved. This CDR3 contains 15 residues. V lost 4 bases, J lost 0 bases, and 13 bases lay in between. CDR1 LGHDT and CDR2 YNNKEL come from the germline V gene (reference sequence). The DNA of the CDR3 is TGTGCCAGCAGCCCGCACCCAGCGAGCTCCTACGAGCAGTACTTC. The encoded protein is CASSPHPASSYEQYF.

This clonotype showed up many times. The chain's CDR3 is CSVERPEGYTF. CDR3 bases: TGCAGCGTTGAGAGACCTGAGGGCTACACCTTC. The J gene is TRBJ1-2, the V gene TRBV29-1; D not certain. The germline V gene encodes CDR1 SQVTM and CDR2 ANQGSEA. V dropped 3 bases and J dropped 8 bases, with 10 bases sitting between them. The CDR3 extends over 11 amino acids.

In the case of this clonotype: At one end the junction does not follow the germline gene, possibly because of a read error. The J gene is TRBJ1-1, the V gene TRBV12-3 or TRBV12-4; possibly TRBD1 for D (6 bases). The CDR3 runs 15 residues. As DNA, the CDR3 is TGTGCCAGCAGTCAAAGACAGGCTCGGGACATTGAAGCTTCCTTT. Its protein product is CASSQRQARDIEASF.

This clonotype occurred many times. This chain uses TRBV20-1 with TRBJ2-3, with 8 bases lining up with TRBD2. The CDR3 has 14 residues. Germline assignment: CDR1 DFQATT and CDR2 SNEGSKA (reference sequence). With V trimmed by 1 base and J by 1 base, 1 base remained unmatched. CDR3 sequence (DNA): TGCAGTGCTAGAGCGACTAGCGGCACAGATACGCAGTATTTT. Amino acids: CSARATSGTDTQYF.

This clonotype was observed a handful of times. This rearrangement joins TRBV10-3 to TRBJ1-1; 8 bases match TRBD1. The CDR3 covers 14 residues. J was trimmed by 3 bases and V by 6 bases; bases with no gene match: 6. CDR1 and CDR2 from the germline V gene are ENHRY and SYGVKD. Here the CDR3 DNA reads TGTGCCATCAGCCCCGGACAGGGACACACTGAAGCTTTCTTT. Its translation is CAISPGQGHTEAFF.